The clone carrying this T cell receptor (beta chain) came up a few times. Its antigen is undetermined. The same CDR3 is also encoded by other DNA sequences in this sample. This record belongs to a study of metastatic and nonmetastatic thyroid tumors. Across the study: Repertoires from blood and tumor or nodule tissue of malignant and benign thyroid patients were compared. Study-wide points: For both blood and tumor, malignant thyroid tumors reportedly showed significantly higher TCR beta diversity than benign nodules did.

Via MiXCR, TCRdb re-called the PCR reads. The sample shows about 49,000 clones, 4% to 5% of them seen only once. Patients had received no treatment of any kind before thyroid surgery. V was clipped by 3 bases and J by 3 bases, with 10 bases between them. There are 14 residues in the CDR3. CDR1 is MDHEN and CDR2 is SYDVKM in the germline V gene. The receptor comes from a female donor with papillary thyroid cancer or a benign thyroid nodule (not recorded which). Some clones in this sample may be carry-over from other donors' samples. The chain joins TRBV28 to TRBJ2-3; D is perhaps TRBD2 (6 bases). The sample taken for sequencing was blood. For the CDR3, the DNA is TGTGCCAGCAGTTTCGTTGCGGGAACAGATACGCAGTATTTT. It translates to CASSFVAGTDTQYF.